The 10 T cell receptor beta chains in this list originate from one sample, sequenced in a study of T cells after posttransplantation cyclophosphamide (dated by TCRdb to the mid-2010s). Interpreted using the paper, the treatment or condition label stands for: high-dose cyclophosphamide on days +3 and +4 as single-agent GVHD prophylaxis. PTCy patients received busulfan and fludarabine conditioning, a related or unrelated marrow graft, and cyclophosphamide on days +3 and +4. Library preparation was by the immunoSEQ multiplex PCR assay. Sourced from immuneACCESS, this table was stored by TCRdb with only in-frame sequences that have V and J called. A share of the clones is absent; for the studies checked, an unresolved V gene accounts for under half, and the remainder has no known explanation. This sample includes about 7,200 clones, and none of them was observed just once. The biggest ten clones account for 6% of the sample.

The sample in question was PBMCs, obtained after allogeneic stem cell transplant with posttransplant cyclophosphamide. These receptors all come from a female patient aged 50 to 60 who received an allogeneic stem cell transplant from an unrelated donor, was CMV-positive, and had acute GVHD only. Following transplantation, part of the T cell population may be supplied by the graft donor rather than the patient.

This clone was picked up many times. The chain uses TRBV15 and TRBJ1-5; 7 bases match TRBD1. Unmatched junction bases numbered 4, after V lost 3 bases and J lost 2 bases. Looked up from germline, CDR1 is LNHNV and CDR2 is YYDKDF (reference sequence). The length of the CDR3 is 15 residues. CDR3 nucleotide sequence: TGTGCCACCAGCAGGGCAACAGGGGGCAATCAGCCCCAGCATTTT. Translated, it gives CATSRATGGNQPQHF. Using reference TRBV15 and TRBJ1-5 for the parts outside the CDR3, the full variable domain is DAMVIQNPRYQVTQFGKPVTLSCSQTLNHNVMYWYQQKSSQAPKLLFHYYDKDFNNEADTPDNFQSRRPNTSFCFLDIRSPGLGDTAMYLCATSRATGGNQPQHFGDGTRLSIL.

Ten or more counts support this clone. This rearrangement joins TRBV9 to TRBJ2-7, with TRBD2 as a possible D gene (6 bases). This CDR3 region has 16 residues. Germline-derived CDR1 and CDR2 are SGDLS and YYNGEE. V lost 4 bases and J lost 5, with 22 bases in between. DNA of the CDR3: TGTGCCAGCAGCCCCCGAACGGAGCCCCCTAGCGACGAGCAGTACTTC. Residues: CASSPRTEPPSDEQYF.

This clone was counted many times. This sequence joins TRBV6-5 and TRBJ1-5; D ambiguous. The CDR3 length is 15 residues. V was cut by 2 bases and J by 5 bases, with 13 bases left in between. Germline assignment: CDR1 MNHEY and CDR2 SVGAGI. The CDR3 DNA reads TGTGCCAGCAGTTACGACGGAGCTGGCGATCAGCCCCAGCATTTT. Its protein is CASSYDGAGDQPQHF.

This clone was seen ten or more times. This chain joins TRBV30 and TRBJ1-5; D gene uncertain. Trimming stripped 0 bases from V and 7 bases from J, with 10 bases between. Germline assignment: CDR1 GTSNPN and CDR2 SVGIG (reference sequence). This CDR3 has 13 residues. CDR3 sequence reads: CAWSVREDQPQHF. CDR3 nucleotides: TGTGCCTGGAGTGTTCGGGAGGACCAGCCCCAGCATTTT.

This clone was recorded at least ten times. Compared with germline, one end of the junction differs, possibly owing to a read error. The chain couples TRBV19 to TRBJ1-1; TRBD1 matches 8 bases. Germline V gene sequence: CDR1 LNHDA, CDR2 SQIVND (reference sequence). The CDR3 has 14 amino acids. This CDR3 reads CASSIGQGAIVDLF. The CDR3 region has the DNA TGTGCCAGTAGTATAGGCCAGGGGGCGATCGTAGATCTCTTT.

There are many counts of this clone. The chain joins TRBV7-6 to TRBJ2-3, with D perhaps TRBD2 (6 bases). The germline V gene encodes CDR1 SGHVS and CDR2 FNYEAQ. Trimming took 3 bases from V and 3 from J, leaving 13 bases between them. CDR3 length: 15 amino acids. The DNA of the CDR3 is TGTGCCAGCAGCTTTTGGGGGAGGTGGACAGATACGCAGTATTTT. It encodes CASSFWGRWTDTQYF.

This clone was detected many times. The rearrangement links TRBV5-1 to TRBJ2-7, with TRBD1 identical over 9 bases. Germline loops: CDR1 SGHRS, CDR2 YFSETQ. After removal of 0 bases from V and 3 bases from J, the junction contained 10 bases not matched to a gene. The CDR3 runs to 17 residues. The CDR3 loop reads CASSLGSTGGLLYEQYF. Written as DNA, the CDR3 is TGCGCCAGCAGCTTGGGATCGACAGGGGGTCTACTCTACGAGCAGTACTTC.

By sample fraction, this clone is medium-sized. This rearrangement joins TRBV27 to TRBJ2-1; D remains unclear. In germline, CDR1 is MNHEY, CDR2 SMNVEV (reference sequence). Trimming pared 5 bases from V and 7 bases from J, leaving 6 bases between. The length of the CDR3 is 11 residues. The CDR3 reads CASSRMNEQFF. The CDR3 DNA reads as TGTGCCAGCAGTCGTATGAATGAGCAGTTCTTC.

There are many counts of this clone. V is TRBV7-9 and J is TRBJ1-1, with 9 positions matching TRBD1. From germline, CDR1 is SEHNR and CDR2 FQNEAQ (reference sequence). The length of the CDR3 is 13 residues. V shed 5 bases and J 14 bases; nucleotides not matched to a gene: 12. The CDR3 DNA sequence: TGTGCCAGCAGCCTACAGGGGGCAAGAACCCCCTTCTTT. The encoded protein is CASSLQGARTPFF.

This clone has ten or more counts. The V and J genes are TRBV28 and TRBJ2-2; D possibly corresponds to TRBD2 (7 bases). V was clipped by 5 bases and J by 4 bases, with 17 bases between them. Germline V CDR1 and CDR2: MDHEN, SYDVKM. This CDR3 is 16 amino acids long. The CDR3 protein is CASSPPEGGVTGELFF. The CDR3 DNA is TGTGCCAGCAGTCCCCCGGAAGGGGGGGTCACCGGGGAGCTGTTTTTT.